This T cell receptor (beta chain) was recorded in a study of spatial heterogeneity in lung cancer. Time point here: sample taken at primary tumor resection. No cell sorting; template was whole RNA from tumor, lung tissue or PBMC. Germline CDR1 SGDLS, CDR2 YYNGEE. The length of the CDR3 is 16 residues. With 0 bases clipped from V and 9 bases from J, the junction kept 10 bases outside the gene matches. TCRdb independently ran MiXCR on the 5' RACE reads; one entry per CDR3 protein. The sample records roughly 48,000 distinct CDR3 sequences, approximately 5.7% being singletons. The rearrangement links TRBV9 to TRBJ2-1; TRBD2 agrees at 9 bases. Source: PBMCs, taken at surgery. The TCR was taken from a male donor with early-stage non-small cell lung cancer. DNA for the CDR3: TGTGCCAGCAGCGTAGTATCGACTAGCGGACTGGCTGAGCAGTTCTTC. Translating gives CASSVVSTSGLAEQFF. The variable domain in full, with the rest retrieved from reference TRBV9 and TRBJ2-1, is DSGVTQTPKHLITATGQRVTLRCSPRSGDLSVYWYQQSLDQGLQFLIQYYNGEERAKGNILERFSAQQFPDLHSELNLSSLELGDSALYFCASSVVSTSGLAEQFFGPGTRLTVL.